Described below is a single T cell receptor (beta chain) sequence and its context. This specimen belongs to a study of blood T cell repertoires in COVID-19. Study-wide context: PBMCs, B-cell-depleted T cells, or T cells were the source of the cDNA or gDNA that made up the material.

The protocol was immunoSEQ multiplex PCR, while the TCRdb copy is restricted to in-frame clones and leaves out a portion. Altogether about 94,000 clones are present, roughly 80% being singletons, with the ten largest covering under 20%. Germline V gene sequence: CDR1 SGHNT, CDR2 YYREEE (reference sequence). The CDR3 length is 13 residues. This chain uses TRBV5-4 with TRBJ2-1; 10 nucleotides align to TRBD2. The TCR sequence derives from a human donor in a cohort sampled during active COVID-19. The specimen sequenced was peripheral blood. CDR3 protein: CAIAGGLADEQFF. In DNA, the CDR3 is TGTGCTATAGCGGGAGGACTTGCGGATGAGCAGTTCTTC.